This T cell receptor beta chain is drawn from a study of post-analysis software for immune sequencing data. Study background: Relapsing-remitting, secondary progressive and progressive-relapsing courses of multiple sclerosis were included.

Overall study findings and caveats: Patients used roughly five TRBV segments, including TRBV5-6, TRBV5-1 and TRBV20-1, more often than controls. When compared against controls, multiple sclerosis patients showed significantly lower normalized Chao1 diversity. Under F measure analysis, samples from one preparation batch co-clustered strongly.

This CDR3 is 15 amino acids long. CDR1 DFQATT and CDR2 SNEGSKA come from the germline V gene (reference sequence). Trimming stripped 0 bases from V and 6 bases from J, with 12 bases between. Unique molecular identifiers were carried by the TCR beta cDNA libraries. T cells numbering about 0.9 to 11 million yielded cDNA molecules that totaled some 500,000. TCRdb reprocessed the PCR reads via MiXCR and lists one record per CDR3 protein. The table lists 750,000 to 950,000 distinct CDR3 sequences, 35% to 55% of them singletons. This clonotype was detected only a few times. What it binds is unknown. The clonotype was recovered from a girl aged 10-17 years with multiple sclerosis. Sequences were obtained from blood. The chain has TRBV20-1 and TRBJ1-6, with D hard to call. Written as DNA, the CDR3 is TGCAGTGCTAGAGATATGGGAAACGGTAATTCACCCCTCCACTTT. Translating it yields CSARDMGNGNSPLHF.